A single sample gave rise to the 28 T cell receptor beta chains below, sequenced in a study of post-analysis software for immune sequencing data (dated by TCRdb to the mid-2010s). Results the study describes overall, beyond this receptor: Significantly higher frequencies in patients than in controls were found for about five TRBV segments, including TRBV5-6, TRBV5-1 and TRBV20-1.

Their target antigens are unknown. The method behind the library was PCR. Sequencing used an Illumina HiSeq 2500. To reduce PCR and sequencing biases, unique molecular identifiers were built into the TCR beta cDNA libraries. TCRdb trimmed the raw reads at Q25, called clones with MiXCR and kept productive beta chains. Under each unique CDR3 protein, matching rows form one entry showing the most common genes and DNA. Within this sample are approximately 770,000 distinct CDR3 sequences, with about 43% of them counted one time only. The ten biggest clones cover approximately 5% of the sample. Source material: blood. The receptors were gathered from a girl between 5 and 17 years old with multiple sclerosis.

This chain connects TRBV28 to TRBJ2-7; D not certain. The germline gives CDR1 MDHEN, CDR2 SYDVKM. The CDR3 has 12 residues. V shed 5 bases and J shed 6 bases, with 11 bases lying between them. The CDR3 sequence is CASSPTFGEQYF. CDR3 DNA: TGTGCCAGCAGTCCGACCTTCGGCGAGCAGTACTTC. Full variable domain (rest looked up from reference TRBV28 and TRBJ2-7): DVKVTQSSRYLVKRTGEKVFLECVQDMDHENMFWYRQDPGLGLRLIYFSYDVKMKEKGDIPEGYSVSREKKERFSLILESASTNQTSMYLCASSPTFGEQYFGPGTRLTVT.

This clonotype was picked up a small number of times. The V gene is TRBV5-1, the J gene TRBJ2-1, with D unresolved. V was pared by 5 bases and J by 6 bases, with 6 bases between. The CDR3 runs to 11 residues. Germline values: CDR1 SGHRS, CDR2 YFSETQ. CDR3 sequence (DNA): TGCGCCAGCAGATCTGGCAATGAGCAGTTCTTC. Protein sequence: CASRSGNEQFF.

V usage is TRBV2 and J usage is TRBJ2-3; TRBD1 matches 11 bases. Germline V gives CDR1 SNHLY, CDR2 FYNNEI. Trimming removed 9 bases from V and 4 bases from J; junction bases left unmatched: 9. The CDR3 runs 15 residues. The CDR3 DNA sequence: TGTGCCAGTTCCGGGACAGGGGGAGCCGCAGATACGCAGTATTTT. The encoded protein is CASSGTGGAADTQYF.

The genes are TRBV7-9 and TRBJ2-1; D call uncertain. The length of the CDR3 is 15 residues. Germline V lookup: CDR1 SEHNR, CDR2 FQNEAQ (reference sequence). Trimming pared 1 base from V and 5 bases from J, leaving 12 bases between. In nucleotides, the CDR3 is TGTGCCAGCAGCTTAGTTCTTGCTAGAGACAATGAGCAGTTCTTC. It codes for CASSLVLARDNEQFF.

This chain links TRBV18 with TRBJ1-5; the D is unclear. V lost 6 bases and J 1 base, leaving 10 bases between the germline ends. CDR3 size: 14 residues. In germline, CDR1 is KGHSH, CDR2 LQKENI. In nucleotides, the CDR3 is TGTGCCAGCTCCCCTAGCGGGAGCAATCAGCCCCAGCATTTT. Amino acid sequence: CASSPSGSNQPQHF.

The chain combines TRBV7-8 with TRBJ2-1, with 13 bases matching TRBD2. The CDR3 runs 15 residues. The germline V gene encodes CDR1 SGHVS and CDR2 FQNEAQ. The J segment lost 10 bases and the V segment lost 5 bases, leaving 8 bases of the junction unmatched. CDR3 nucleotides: TGTGCCAGCAGCCGGACTAGCGGGAGAGGATGGGAGCAGTTCTTC. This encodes CASSRTSGRGWEQFF.

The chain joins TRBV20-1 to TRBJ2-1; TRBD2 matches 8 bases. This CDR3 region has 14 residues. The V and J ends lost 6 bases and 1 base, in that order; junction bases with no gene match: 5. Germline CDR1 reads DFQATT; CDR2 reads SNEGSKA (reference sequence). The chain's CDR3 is CSAAASGSYNEQFF. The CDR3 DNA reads TGCAGTGCAGCTGCTAGCGGGTCCTACAATGAGCAGTTCTTC.

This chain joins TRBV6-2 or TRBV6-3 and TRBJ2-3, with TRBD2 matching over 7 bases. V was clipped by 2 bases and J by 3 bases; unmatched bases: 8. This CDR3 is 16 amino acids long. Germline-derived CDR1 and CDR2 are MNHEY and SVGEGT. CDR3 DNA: TGTGCCAGCAGTTACCGGCTAGCGGAACTAACAGATACGCAGTATTTT. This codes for CASSYRLAELTDTQYF.

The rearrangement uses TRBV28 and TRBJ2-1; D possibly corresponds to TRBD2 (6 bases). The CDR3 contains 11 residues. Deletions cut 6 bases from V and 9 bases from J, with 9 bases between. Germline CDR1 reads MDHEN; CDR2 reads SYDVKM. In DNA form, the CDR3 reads TGTGCCAGCAGGGGGGGTAGTGAGCAGTTCTTC. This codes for CASRGGSEQFF.

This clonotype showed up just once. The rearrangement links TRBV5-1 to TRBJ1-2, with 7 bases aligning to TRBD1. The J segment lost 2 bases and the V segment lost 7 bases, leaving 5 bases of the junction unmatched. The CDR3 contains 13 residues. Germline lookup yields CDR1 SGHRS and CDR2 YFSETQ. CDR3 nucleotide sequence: TGCGCCAGCGGGGACAGCGTCAACTATGGCTACACCTTC. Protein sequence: CASGDSVNYGYTF.

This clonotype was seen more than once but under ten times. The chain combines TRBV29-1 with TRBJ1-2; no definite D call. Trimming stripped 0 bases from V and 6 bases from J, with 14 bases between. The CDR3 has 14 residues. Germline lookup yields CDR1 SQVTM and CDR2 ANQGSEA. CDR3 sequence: CSVEDPPGSDGYTF. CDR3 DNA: TGCAGCGTTGAAGACCCCCCGGGGAGCGATGGCTACACCTTC. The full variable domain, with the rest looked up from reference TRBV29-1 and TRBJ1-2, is SAVISQKPSRDICQRGTSLTIQCQVDSQVTMMFWYRQQPGQSLTLIATANQGSEATYESGFVIDKFPISRPNLTFSTLTVSNMSPEDSSIYLCSVEDPPGSDGYTFGSGTRLTVV.

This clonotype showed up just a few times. CDR3 loop: CSFRLVSTNEQFF. CDR3 nucleotide sequence: TGCAGCTTCCGGTTGGTTAGTACCAATGAGCAGTTCTTC. The V and J genes are TRBV29-1 and TRBJ2-1; D call uncertain. Looked up from germline, CDR1 is SQVTM and CDR2 is ANQGSEA. Trimming cost V 8 bases and J 6 bases, with 17 bases left between them. This CDR3 is built from 13 residues.

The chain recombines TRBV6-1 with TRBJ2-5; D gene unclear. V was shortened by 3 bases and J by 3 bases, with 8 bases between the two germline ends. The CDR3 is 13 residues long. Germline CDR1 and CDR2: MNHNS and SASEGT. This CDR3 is CASSDIGKETQYF. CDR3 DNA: TGTGCCAGCAGTGATATAGGCAAAGAGACCCAGTACTTC.

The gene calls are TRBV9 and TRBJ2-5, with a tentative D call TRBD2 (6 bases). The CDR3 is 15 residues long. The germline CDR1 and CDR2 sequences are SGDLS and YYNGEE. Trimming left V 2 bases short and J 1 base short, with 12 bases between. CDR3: CASSVGVAAQETQYF. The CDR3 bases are TGTGCCAGCAGCGTGGGAGTAGCGGCCCAAGAGACCCAGTACTTC.

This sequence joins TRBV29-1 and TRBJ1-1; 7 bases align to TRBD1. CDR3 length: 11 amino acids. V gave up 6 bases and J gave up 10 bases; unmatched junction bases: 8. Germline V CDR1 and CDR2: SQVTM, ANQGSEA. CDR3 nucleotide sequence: TGCAGCGTGCCTAAGGGGGCAAGAGCTTTCTTT. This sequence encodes CSVPKGARAFF.

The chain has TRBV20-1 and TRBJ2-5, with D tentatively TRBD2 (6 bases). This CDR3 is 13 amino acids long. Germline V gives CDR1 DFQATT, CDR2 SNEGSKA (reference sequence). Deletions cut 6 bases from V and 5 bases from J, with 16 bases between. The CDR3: CSATAGGWETQYF. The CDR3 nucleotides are TGCAGTGCCACAGCGGGCGGTTGGGAGACCCAGTACTTC.

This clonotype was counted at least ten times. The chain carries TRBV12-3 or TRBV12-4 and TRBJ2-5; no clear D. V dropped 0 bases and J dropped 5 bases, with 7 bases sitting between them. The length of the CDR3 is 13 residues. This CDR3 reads CASSLAARETQYF. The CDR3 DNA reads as TGTGCCAGCAGTTTAGCCGCACGTGAGACCCAGTACTTC.

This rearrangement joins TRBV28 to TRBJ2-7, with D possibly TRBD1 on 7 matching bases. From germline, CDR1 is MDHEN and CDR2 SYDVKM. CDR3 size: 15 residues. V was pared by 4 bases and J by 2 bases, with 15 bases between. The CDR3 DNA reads TGTGCCAGCAGTTACCCTGACAGGGAGGCCTACGAGCAGTACTTC. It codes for CASSYPDREAYEQYF.

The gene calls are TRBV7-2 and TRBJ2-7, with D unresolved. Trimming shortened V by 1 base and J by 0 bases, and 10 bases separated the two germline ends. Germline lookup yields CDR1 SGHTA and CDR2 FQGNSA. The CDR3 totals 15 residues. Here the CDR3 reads CASSLVSYLSYEQYF. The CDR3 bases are TGTGCCAGCAGCTTAGTTAGCTACCTCTCCTACGAGCAGTACTTC.

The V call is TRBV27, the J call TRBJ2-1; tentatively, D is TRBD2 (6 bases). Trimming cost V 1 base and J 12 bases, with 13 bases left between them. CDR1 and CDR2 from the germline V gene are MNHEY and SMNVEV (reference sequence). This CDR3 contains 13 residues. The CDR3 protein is CASSLYGSEGQFF. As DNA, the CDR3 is TGTGCCAGCAGTTTATATGGGTCGGAGGGGCAGTTCTTC.

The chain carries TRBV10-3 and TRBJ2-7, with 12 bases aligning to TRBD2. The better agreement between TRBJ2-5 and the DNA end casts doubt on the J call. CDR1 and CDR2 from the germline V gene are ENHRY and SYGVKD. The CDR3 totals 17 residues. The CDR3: CAISEGLTSGSQETQYF. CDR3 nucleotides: TGTGCCATCAGTGAGGGGCTGACTAGCGGGAGCCAGGAGACCCAGTACTTC.

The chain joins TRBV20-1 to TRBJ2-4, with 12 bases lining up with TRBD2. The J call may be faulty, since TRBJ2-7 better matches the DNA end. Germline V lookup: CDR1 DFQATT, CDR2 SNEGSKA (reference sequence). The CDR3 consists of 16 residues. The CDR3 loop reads CSASLLLAGGSYEQYF. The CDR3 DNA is TGCAGTGCCTCCCTCCTTCTAGCGGGAGGGAGCTACGAGCAGTACTTC.

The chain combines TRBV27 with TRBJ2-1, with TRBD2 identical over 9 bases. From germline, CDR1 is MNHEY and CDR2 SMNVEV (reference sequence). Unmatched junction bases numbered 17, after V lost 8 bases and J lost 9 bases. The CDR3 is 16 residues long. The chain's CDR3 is CASPPGSLAGLGEQFF. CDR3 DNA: TGTGCCAGCCCCCCGGGGAGTCTAGCGGGACTGGGTGAGCAGTTCTTC.

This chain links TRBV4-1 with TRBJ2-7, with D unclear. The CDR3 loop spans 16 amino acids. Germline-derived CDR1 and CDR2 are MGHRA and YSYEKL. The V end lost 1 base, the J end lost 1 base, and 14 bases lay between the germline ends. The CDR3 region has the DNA TGCGCCAGCAGCCAAGTGGGGTTACTTCGGTCCTACGAGCAGTACTTC. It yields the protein CASSQVGLLRSYEQYF.

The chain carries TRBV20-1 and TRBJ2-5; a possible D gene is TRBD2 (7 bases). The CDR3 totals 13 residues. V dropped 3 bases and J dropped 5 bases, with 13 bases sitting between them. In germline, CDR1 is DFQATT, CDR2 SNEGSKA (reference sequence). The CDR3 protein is CSASIGGDETQYF. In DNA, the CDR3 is TGCAGTGCTAGTATAGGGGGGGACGAGACCCAGTACTTC.

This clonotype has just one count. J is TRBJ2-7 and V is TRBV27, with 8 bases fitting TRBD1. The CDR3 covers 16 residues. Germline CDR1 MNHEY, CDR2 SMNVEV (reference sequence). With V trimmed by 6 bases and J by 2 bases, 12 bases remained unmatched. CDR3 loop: CASRNIRQGITYEQYF. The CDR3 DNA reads TGTGCCAGCAGAAATATAAGACAGGGGATAACCTACGAGCAGTACTTC.

Written as DNA, the CDR3 is TGTGCCAGCAGTTTAGCGACTAGCGGGGACACCGGGGAGCTGTTTTTT. Residues: CASSLATSGDTGELFF. The chain employs TRBV28 and TRBJ2-2; 11 bases are shared with TRBD2. CDR3 length equals 16 residues. J was trimmed by 3 bases and V by 2 bases; bases with no gene match: 2. CDR1 and CDR2 from the germline V gene are MDHEN and SYDVKM.

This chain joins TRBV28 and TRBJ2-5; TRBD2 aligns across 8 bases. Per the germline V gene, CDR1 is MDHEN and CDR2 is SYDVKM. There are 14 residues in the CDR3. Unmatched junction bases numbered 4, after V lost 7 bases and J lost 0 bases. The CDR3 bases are TGTGCCAGCATTCTTAGCGGGAACCAAGAGACCCAGTACTTC. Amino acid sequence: CASILSGNQETQYF.